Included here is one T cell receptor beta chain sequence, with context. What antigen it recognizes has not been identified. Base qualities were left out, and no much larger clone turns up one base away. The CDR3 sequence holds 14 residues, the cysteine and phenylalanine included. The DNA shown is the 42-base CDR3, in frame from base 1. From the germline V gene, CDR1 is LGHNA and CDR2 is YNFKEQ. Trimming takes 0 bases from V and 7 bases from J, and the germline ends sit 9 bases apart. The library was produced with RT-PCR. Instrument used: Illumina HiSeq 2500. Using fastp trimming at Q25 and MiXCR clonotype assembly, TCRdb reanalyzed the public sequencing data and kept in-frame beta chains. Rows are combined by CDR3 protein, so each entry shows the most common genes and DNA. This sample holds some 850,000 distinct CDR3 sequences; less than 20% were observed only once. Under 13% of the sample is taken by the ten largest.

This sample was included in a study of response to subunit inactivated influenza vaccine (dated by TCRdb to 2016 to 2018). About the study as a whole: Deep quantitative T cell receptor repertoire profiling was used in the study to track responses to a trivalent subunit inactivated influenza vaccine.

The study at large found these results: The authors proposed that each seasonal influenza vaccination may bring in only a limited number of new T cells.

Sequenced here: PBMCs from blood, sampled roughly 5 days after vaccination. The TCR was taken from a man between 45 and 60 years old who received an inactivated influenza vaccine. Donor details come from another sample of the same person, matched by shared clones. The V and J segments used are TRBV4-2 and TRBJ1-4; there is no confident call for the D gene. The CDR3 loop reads CASSQDGFGEKLFF. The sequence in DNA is TGTGCCAGCAGCCAAGACGGGTTTGGTGAAAAACTGTTTTTT.